This TCR beta chain appears in the sequencing data of a study of shared clonotypes between healthy human individuals. This CDR3 comprises 14 residues. Germline loops: CDR1 SGHDN, CDR2 FVKESK. Trimming took 5 bases from V and 4 from J; bases not matched to a gene: 5. This clone showed up just once. The antigen is undetermined. The study, taken as a whole, reports: Some naive CD4 clonotypes, roughly 5%, turned up in common across several donors. Rarefaction gave evidence that sorted-subset sequencing remained incomplete despite large depth. Sequencing depth was a factor that was expected to affect clonotype sharing among donors.

Naive CD8 isolation took CD45RO-negative cells positively selected for CCR7 and excluded terminally differentiated effector memory CD45RA+ cells. Sequencing was performed with immunoSEQ multiplex PCR; in TCRdb, only in-frame clones are kept and a portion is missing. This sample has roughly 650,000 clones, with 95% to 97% found just once. The rearrangement uses TRBV14 and TRBJ2-7, with 10 positions matching TRBD1. Sequencing was done on a sample of naive CD8+ T cells sorted from blood. The clonotype originates from a woman in her 30s in good health. Here the CDR3 reads CASSFGTGDYEQYF. The DNA for the CDR3 is TGTGCCAGCAGCTTCGGGACAGGGGATTACGAGCAGTACTTC. Combining the CDR3 with reference TRBV14 and TRBJ2-7 gives the whole variable domain EAGVTQFPSHSVIEKGQTVTLRCDPISGHDNLYWYRRVMGKEIKFLLHFVKESKQDESGMPNNRFLAERTGGTYSTLKVQPAELEDSGVYFCASSFGTGDYEQYFGPGTRLTVT.